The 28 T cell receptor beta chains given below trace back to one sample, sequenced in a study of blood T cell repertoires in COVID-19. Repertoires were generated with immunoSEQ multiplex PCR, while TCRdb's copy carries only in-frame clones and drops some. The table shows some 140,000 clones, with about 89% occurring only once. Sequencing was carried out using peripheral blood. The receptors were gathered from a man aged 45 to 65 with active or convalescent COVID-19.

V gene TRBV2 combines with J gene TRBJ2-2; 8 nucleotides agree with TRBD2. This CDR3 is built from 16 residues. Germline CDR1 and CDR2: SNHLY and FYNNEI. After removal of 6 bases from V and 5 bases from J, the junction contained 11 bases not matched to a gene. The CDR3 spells CASREPGLGGTGELFF. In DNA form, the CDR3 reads TGTGCCAGCAGGGAACCGGGACTAGGGGGTACCGGGGAGCTGTTTTTT.

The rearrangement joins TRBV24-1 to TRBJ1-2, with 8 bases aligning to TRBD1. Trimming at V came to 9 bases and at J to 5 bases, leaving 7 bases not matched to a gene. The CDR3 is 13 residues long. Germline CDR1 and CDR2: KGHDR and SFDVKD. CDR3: CATRETGEYGYTF. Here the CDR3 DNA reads TGTGCCACCCGAGAGACAGGGGAGTATGGCTACACCTTC.

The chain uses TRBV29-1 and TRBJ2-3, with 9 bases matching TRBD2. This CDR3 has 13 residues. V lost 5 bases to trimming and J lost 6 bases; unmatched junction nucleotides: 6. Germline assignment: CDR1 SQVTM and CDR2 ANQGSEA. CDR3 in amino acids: CSVRAGGPDTQYF. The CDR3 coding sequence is TGCAGCGTTAGGGCGGGGGGGCCGGATACGCAGTATTTT.

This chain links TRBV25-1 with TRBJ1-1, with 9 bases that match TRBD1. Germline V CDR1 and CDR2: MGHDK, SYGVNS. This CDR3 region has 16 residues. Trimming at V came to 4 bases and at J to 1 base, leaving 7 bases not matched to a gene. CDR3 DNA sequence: TGTGCCAGCAGTGGGGTTCTGGGACAGGGGAACACTGAAGCTTTCTTT. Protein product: CASSGVLGQGNTEAFF.

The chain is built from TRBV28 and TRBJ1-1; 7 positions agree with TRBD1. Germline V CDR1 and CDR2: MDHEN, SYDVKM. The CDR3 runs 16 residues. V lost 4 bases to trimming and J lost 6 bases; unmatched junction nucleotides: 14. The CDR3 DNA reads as TGTGCCAGCAGTTCCTTTTCGACAGGGAGGTTATCTGAAGCTTTCTTT. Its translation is CASSSFSTGRLSEAFF.

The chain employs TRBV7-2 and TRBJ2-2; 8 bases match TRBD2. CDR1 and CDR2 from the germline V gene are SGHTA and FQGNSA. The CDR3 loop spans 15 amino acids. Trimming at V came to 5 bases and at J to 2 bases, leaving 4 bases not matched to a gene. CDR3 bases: TGTGCCAGCAGCCCGGGACTAGTAAACACCGGGGAGCTGTTTTTT. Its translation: CASSPGLVNTGELFF.

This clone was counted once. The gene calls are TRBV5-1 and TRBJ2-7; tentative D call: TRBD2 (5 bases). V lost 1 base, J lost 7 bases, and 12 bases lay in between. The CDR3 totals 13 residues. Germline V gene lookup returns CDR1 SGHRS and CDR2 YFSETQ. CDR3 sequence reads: CASSLFSAREQYF. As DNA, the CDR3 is TGCGCCAGCAGCTTGTTTAGCGCGCGGGAGCAGTACTTC.

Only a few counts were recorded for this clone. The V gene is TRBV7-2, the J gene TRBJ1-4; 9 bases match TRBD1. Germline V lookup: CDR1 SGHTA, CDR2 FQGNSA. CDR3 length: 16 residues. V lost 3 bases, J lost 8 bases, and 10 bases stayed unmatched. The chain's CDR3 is CASSFAGTGGLEKLFF. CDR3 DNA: TGTGCCAGCAGCTTCGCCGGAACAGGGGGCTTGGAAAAACTGTTTTTT.

The CDR3 sequence is CASSPRPGQETQYF. CDR3 nucleotide sequence: TGCGCCAGCAGCCCACGACCGGGACAAGAGACCCAGTACTTC. This chain joins TRBV5-1 and TRBJ2-5; TRBD2 is a possible D gene (5 bases). CDR1 and CDR2 from the germline V gene are SGHRS and YFSETQ. V was clipped by 4 bases and J by 2 bases, with 12 bases between them. CDR3 length: 14 amino acids.

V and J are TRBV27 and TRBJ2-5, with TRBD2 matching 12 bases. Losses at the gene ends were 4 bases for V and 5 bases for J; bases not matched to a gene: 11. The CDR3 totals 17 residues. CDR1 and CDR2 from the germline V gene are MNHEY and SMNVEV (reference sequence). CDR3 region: CASSSATSGRVGETQYF. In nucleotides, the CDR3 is TGTGCCAGCAGTTCTGCGACTAGCGGGAGAGTCGGGGAGACCCAGTACTTC.

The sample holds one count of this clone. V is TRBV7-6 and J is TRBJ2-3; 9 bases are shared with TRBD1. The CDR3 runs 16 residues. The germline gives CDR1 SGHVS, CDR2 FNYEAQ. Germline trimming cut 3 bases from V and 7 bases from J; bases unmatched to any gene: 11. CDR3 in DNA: TGTGCCAGCAGCTTGGGACAGGGAGGGGTCGCGTATACGCAGTATTTT. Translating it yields CASSLGQGGVAYTQYF.

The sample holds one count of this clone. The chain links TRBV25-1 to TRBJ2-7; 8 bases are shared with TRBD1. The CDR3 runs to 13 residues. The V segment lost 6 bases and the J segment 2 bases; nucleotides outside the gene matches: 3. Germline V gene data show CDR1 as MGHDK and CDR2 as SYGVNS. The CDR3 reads CASSRQGTYEQYF. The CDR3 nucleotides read TGTGCCAGCAGCAGACAGGGGACCTACGAGCAGTACTTC.

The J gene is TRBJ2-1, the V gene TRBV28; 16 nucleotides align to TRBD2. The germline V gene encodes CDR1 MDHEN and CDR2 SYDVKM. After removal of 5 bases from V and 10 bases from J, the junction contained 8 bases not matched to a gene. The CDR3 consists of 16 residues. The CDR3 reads CASSRGTSGRVREQFF. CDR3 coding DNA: TGTGCCAGCAGTCGCGGGACTAGCGGGAGGGTAAGGGAGCAGTTCTTC.

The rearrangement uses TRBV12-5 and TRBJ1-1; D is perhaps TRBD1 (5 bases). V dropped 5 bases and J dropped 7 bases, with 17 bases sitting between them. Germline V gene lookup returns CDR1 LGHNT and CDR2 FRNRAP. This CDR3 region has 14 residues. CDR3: CASGLELFTGEAFF. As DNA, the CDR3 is TGTGCTAGTGGTCTGGAGTTGTTCACAGGTGAAGCTTTCTTT.

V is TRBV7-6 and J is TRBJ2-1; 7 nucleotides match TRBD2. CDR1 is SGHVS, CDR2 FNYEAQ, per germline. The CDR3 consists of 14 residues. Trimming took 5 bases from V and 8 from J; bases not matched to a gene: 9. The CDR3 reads CASSNSGMGYEQFF. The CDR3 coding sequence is TGTGCCAGCAGCAACAGCGGGATGGGGTATGAGCAGTTCTTC. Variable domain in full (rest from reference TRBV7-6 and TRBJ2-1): GAGVSQSPRYKVTKRGQDVALRCDPISGHVSLYWYRQALGQGPEFLTYFNYEAQQDKSGLPNDRFSAERPEGSISTLTIQRTEQRDSAMYRCASSNSGMGYEQFFGPGTRLTVL.

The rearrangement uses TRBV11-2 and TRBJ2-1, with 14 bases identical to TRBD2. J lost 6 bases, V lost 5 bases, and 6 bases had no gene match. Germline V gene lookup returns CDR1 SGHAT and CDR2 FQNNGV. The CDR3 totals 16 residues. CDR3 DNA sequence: TGTGCCAGCAGCACTTGGACTAGCGGGGGGAGCAATGAGCAGTTCTTC. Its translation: CASSTWTSGGSNEQFF.

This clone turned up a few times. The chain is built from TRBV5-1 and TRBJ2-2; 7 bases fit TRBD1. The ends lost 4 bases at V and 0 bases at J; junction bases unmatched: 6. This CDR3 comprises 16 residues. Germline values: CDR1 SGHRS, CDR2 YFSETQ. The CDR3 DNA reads TGCGCCAGCAGCCAACAGGGGTTCGCGAACACCGGGGAGCTGTTTTTT. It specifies CASSQQGFANTGELFF.

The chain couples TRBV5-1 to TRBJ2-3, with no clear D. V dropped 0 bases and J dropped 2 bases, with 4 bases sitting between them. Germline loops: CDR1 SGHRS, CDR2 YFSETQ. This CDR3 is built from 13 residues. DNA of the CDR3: TGCGCCAGCAGCTTGGGGGCCACAGATACGCAGTATTTT. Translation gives CASSLGATDTQYF.

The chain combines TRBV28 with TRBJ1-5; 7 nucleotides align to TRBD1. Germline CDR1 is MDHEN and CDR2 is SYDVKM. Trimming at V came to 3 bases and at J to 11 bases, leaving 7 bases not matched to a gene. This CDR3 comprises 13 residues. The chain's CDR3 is CASSLIDREAQHF. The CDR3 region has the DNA TGTGCCAGCAGTTTGATTGACAGGGAAGCCCAGCATTTT.

The CDR3 here is CASSTGTGHQETQYF. CDR3 coding DNA: TGTGCCAGCAGCACCGGGACAGGGCACCAAGAGACCCAGTACTTC. The rearrangement links TRBV9 to TRBJ2-5, with TRBD1 identical over 9 bases. Per germline, CDR1 SGDLS and CDR2 YYNGEE. The junction had 4 bases not matched to a gene; V was cut back by 4 bases and J by 0 bases. This CDR3 is built from 15 residues. Full variable domain (remainder filled in from reference TRBV9 and TRBJ2-5): DSGVTQTPKHLITATGQRVTLRCSPRSGDLSVYWYQQSLDQGLQFLIQYYNGEERAKGNILERFSAQQFPDLHSELNLSSLELGDSALYFCASSTGTGHQETQYFGPGTRLLVL.

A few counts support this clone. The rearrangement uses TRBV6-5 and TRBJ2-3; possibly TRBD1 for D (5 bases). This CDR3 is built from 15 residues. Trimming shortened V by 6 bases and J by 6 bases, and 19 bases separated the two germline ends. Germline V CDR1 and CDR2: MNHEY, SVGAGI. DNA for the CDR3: TGTGCCAGCAGCCTTTACTTCGCCCCAGGGGATACGCAGTATTTT. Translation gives CASSLYFAPGDTQYF.

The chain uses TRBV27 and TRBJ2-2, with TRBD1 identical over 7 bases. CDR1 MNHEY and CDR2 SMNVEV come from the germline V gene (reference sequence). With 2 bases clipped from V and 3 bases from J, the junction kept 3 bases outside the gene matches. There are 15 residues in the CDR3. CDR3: CASSLDRVDTGELFF. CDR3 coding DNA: TGTGCCAGCAGTTTAGACAGGGTGGACACCGGGGAGCTGTTTTTT.

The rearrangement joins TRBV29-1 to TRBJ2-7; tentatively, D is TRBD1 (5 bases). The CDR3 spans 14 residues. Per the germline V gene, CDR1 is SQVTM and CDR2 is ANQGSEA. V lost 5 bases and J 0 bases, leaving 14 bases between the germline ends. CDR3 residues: CSVLGSDSSYEQYF. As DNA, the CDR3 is TGCAGCGTTCTTGGCTCTGACAGCTCCTACGAGCAGTACTTC.

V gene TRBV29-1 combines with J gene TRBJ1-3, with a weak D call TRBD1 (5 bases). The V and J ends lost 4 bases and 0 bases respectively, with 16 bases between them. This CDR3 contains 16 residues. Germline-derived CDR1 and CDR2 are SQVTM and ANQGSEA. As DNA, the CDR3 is TGCAGCGTTGGCGGGGCAGCCACAACCTCTGGAAACACCATATATTTT. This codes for CSVGGAATTSGNTIYF.

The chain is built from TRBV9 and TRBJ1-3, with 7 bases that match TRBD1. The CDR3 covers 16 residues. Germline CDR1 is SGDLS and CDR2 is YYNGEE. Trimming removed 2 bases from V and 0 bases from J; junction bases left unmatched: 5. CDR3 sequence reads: CASSVSTGNSGNTIYF. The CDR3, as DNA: TGTGCCAGCAGCGTTTCGACAGGGAACTCTGGAAACACCATATATTTT.

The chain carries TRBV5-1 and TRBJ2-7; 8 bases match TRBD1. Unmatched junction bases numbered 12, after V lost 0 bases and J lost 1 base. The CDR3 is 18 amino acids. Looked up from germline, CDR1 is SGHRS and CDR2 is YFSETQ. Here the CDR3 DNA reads TGCGCCAGCAGCTTGGGGACAGGGAATGGTTATGGGTCCTACGAGCAGTACTTC. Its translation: CASSLGTGNGYGSYEQYF. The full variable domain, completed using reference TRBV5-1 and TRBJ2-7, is KAGVTQTPRYLIKTRGQQVTLSCSPISGHRSVSWYQQTPGQGLQFLFEYFSETQRNKGNFPGRFSGRQFSNSRSEMNVSTLELGDSALYLCASSLGTGNGYGSYEQYFGPGTRLTVT.

In nucleotides, the CDR3 is TGTGCCAGCAGTTTCGGACAGGCCTACTCTGGGGCCAACGTCCTGACTTTC. Its translation is CASSFGQAYSGANVLTF. The J gene is TRBJ2-6, the V gene TRBV28; 7 bases line up with TRBD1. The germline gives CDR1 MDHEN, CDR2 SYDVKM. CDR3 length: 17 residues. The V segment lost 3 bases and the J segment 0 bases; nucleotides outside the gene matches: 5.

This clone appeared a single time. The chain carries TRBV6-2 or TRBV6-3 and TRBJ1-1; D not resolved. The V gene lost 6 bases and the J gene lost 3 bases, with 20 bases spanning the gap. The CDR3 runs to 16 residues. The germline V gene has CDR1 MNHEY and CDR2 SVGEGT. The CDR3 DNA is TGTGCCAGCAGCCATCCAACTACCTACGCGGACACTGAAGCTTTCTTT. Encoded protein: CASSHPTTYADTEAFF.